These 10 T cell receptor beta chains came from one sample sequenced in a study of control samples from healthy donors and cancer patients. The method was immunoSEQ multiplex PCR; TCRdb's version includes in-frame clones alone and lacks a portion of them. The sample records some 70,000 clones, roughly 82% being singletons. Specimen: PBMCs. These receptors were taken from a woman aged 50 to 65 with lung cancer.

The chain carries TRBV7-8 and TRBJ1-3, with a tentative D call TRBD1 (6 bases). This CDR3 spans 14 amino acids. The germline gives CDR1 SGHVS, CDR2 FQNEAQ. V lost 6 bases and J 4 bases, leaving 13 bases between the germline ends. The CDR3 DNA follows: TGTGCCAGCAGACCCACAGGGTCGGGAAACACCATATATTTT. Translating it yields CASRPTGSGNTIYF. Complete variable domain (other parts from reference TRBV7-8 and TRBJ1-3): GAGVSQSPRYKVAKRGQDVALRCDPISGHVSLFWYQQALGQGPEFLTYFQNEAQLDKSGLPSDRFFAERPEGSVSTLKIQRTQQEDSAVYLCASRPTGSGNTIYFGEGSWLTVV.

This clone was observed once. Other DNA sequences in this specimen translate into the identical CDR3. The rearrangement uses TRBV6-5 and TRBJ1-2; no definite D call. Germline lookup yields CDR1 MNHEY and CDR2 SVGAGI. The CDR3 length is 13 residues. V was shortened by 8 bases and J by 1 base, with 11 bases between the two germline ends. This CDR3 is CASSKTGNYGYTF. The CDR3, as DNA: TGTGCCAGCTCTAAGACGGGTAACTATGGCTACACCTTC.

The CDR3 here is CASSLTGHQPQHF. CDR3 nucleotides: TGTGCCAGCAGCTTGACAGGTCATCAGCCCCAGCATTTT. The chain links TRBV11-1 to TRBJ1-5, with D perhaps TRBD1 (6 bases). The CDR3 is 13 residues long. Looked up from germline, CDR1 is SGHAT and CDR2 is FQDESV (reference sequence). The V and J ends lost 3 bases and 5 bases respectively, with 8 bases between them.

CDR3 sequence (DNA): TGTGCCAGCAGTGAATTTGCTGCCGGGGGCGGACCCCCTGACGAGCAGTACTTC. Amino acids: CASSEFAAGGGPPDEQYF. The V call is TRBV25-1, the J call TRBJ2-7, with D perhaps given as TRBD1 or TRBD2 (6 bases each). Germline assignment: CDR1 MGHDK and CDR2 SYGVNS. Trimming pared 1 base from V and 5 bases from J, leaving 24 bases between. This CDR3 contains 18 residues.

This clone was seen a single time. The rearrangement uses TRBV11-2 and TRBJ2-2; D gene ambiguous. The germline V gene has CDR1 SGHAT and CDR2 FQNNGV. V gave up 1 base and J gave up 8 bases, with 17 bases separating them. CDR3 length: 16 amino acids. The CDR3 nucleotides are TGTGCCAGCAGCTTAGTTACCGGGCCCCACGAAGGGGAGCTGTTTTTT. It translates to CASSLVTGPHEGELFF.

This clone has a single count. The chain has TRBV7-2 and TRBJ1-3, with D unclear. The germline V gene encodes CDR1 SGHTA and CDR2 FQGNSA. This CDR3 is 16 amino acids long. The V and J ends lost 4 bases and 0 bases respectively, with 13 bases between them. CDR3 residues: CASSSGVVLSGNTIYF. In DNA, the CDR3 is TGTGCCAGCAGCTCCGGTGTCGTTCTCTCTGGAAACACCATATATTTT.

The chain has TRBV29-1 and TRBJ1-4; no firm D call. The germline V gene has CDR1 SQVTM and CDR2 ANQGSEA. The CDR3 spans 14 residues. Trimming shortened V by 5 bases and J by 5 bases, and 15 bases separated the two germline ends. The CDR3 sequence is CSVQAGGQNEKLFF. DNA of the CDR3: TGCAGCGTTCAAGCTGGTGGCCAGAATGAAAAACTGTTTTTT.

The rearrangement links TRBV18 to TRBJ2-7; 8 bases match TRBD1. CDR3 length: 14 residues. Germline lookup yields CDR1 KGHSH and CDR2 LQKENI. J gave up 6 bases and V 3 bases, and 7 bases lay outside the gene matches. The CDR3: CASSPYGQGVEQYF. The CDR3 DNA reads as TGTGCCAGCTCACCTTACGGACAGGGTGTCGAGCAGTACTTC.

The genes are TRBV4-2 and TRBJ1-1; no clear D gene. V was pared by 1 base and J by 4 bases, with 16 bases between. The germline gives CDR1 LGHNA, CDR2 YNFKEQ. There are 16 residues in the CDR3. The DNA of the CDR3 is TGTGCCAGCAGCCAAGTTGGTGCTAACCGCTTCACTGAAGCTTTCTTT. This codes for CASSQVGANRFTEAFF.

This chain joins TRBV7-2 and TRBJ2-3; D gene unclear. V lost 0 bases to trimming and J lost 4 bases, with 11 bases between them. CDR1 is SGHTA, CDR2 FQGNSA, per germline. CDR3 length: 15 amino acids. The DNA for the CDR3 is TGTGCCAGCAGCTTAGCGGTCACCAGTCCAGATACGCAGTATTTT. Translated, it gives CASSLAVTSPDTQYF. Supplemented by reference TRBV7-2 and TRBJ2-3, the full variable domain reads GAGVSQSPSNKVTEKGKDVELRCDPISGHTALYWYRQSLGQGLEFLIYFQGNSAPDKSGLPSDRFSAERTGGSVSTLTIQRTQQEDSAVYLCASSLAVTSPDTQYFGPGTRLTVL.